Listed below are T cell receptor beta chains from one sample, sequenced in a study of post-analysis software for immune sequencing data. One entry per CDR3 protein results from TCRdb running MiXCR on the PCR reads. Of under 200,000 distinct CDR3 sequences detected, 36% appear once; the ten largest clones hold 28%. The sample consisted of blood, taken after autologous hematopoietic stem cell transplantation. These receptors came from a girl aged 10 to 17 with multiple sclerosis. CDR3s leave out the opening cysteine and the closing phenylalanine or tryptophan.

V gene	J gene	CDR3 protein
TRBV20-1	TRBJ2-1	SARADNEQF
TRBV7-9	TRBJ2-5	ASSSRLAGSGETQY
TRBV7-3	TRBJ2-1	ASSKLAGGPPGNEQF
TRBV9	TRBJ2-7	ASSVDPHTGTSSYEQY
TRBV7-8	TRBJ2-1	ASSLDTNPSEGVVSSYNEQF
TRBV6-1	TRBJ2-2	ASSALTTGLNTGELF
TRBV5-5	TRBJ1-2	ASSLDRINYGYT
TRBV6-6	TRBJ1-2	ASSYSNGGGGYT
TRBV27	TRBJ1-2	ASSLSPSTATYGYT
TRBV7-9	TRBJ1-1	ASSLEANTEAF
TRBV20-1	TRBJ1-2	SAIATDRGSPGYT
TRBV7-9	TRBJ2-1	ASSLDVLVSEQF
TRBV12-3/TRBV12-4	TRBJ2-7	ASSLGGASSYEQY
TRBV5-5	TRBJ2-7	ASSLLGQGRNEQY
TRBV28	TRBJ2-4	ASSFLGALAKNIQY
TRBV5-6	TRBJ2-3	ASSPSTSGSGWDRTDTQY
TRBV2	TRBJ1-5	ASGAGHSNQPQH
TRBV24-1	-	ATSLRGGETQY
TRBV20-1	TRBJ2-1	SARDIRTSGSGNEQF
TRBV6-2/TRBV6-3	TRBJ2-1	ASSLGGSPYNEQF
TRBV5-1	TRBJ2-3	ASSRRGTRTDTQY
TRBV6-4	TRBJ1-2	ASSPGMTGYGYT
TRBV27	TRBJ1-1	ASSLGHHTEAF